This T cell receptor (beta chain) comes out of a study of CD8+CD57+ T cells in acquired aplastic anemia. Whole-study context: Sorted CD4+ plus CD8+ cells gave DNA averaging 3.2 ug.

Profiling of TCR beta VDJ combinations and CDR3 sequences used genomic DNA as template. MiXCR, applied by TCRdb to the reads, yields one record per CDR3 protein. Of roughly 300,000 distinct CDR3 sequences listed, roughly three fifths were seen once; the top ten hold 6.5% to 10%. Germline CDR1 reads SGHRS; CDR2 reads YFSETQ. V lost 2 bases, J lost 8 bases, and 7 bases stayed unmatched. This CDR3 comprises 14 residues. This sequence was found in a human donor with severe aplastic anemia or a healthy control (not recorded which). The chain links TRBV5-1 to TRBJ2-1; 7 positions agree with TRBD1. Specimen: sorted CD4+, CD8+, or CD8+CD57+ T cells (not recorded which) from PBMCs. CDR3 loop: CASSFGDSVYEQFF. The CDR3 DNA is TGCGCCAGCAGCTTTGGGGACAGCGTGTATGAGCAGTTCTTC.